Below, 8 T cell receptor beta chains from the same sample are listed, as sequenced in a study of CD4 T cells in relation to SARS-CoV-2 and coronaviruses. TCRdb's copy holds only in-frame clones and misses some; the assay was immunoSEQ multiplex PCR. The profile shows around 41,000 clones, approximately 87% of them singletons. No antigen has been identified for these receptors. What was sequenced was naive CD4+ T cells from PBMCs, cultured in vitro. Subset: naive CD4+ T cells isolated by negative enrichment. Receptor source: an adult with COVID-19.

This clone was picked up a small number of times. The chain joins TRBV4-1 to TRBJ2-1; 13 nucleotides agree with TRBD2. Per germline, CDR1 MGHRA and CDR2 YSYEKL. This CDR3 contains 17 residues. The ends lost 4 bases at V and 7 bases at J; junction bases unmatched: 10. The CDR3: CASSRAPGTSGTNEQFF. CDR3 in DNA: TGCGCCAGCAGCCGCGCACCCGGGACTAGCGGGACTAATGAGCAGTTCTTC.

The rearrangement uses TRBV27 and TRBJ2-5; maybe TRBD2 (6 bases). CDR1 MNHEY and CDR2 SMNVEV come from the germline V gene (reference sequence). The ends were cut back, 6 bases at V and 5 bases at J, with 19 bases in the middle. This CDR3 has 15 amino acids. CDR3 coding DNA: TGTGCCAGCAGACCTCTGGCGGGGCGAAGGGAGACCCAGTACTTC. Amino acids: CASRPLAGRRETQYF.

This rearrangement joins TRBV18 to TRBJ2-7, with 7 bases that match TRBD1. This CDR3 has 13 residues. Unmatched junction bases numbered 3, after V lost 1 base and J lost 6 bases. Per the germline V gene, CDR1 is KGHSH and CDR2 is LQKENI. The CDR3 DNA sequence: TGTGCCAGCTCACCACGGGGACAGAGCGAGCAGTACTTC. This codes for CASSPRGQSEQYF.

V is TRBV29-1 and J is TRBJ2-5, with a tentative D call TRBD2 (6 bases). Deletions cut 0 bases from V and 2 bases from J, with 16 bases between. This CDR3 is built from 16 residues. Germline V gene data show CDR1 as SQVTM and CDR2 as ANQGSEA. CDR3 bases: TGCAGCGTTGAAGATCGGTTCTGGGGGGTACAAGAGACCCAGTACTTC. It codes for CSVEDRFWGVQETQYF.

V usage is TRBV28 and J usage is TRBJ2-2, with D hard to call. This CDR3 has 13 residues. CDR1 MDHEN and CDR2 SYDVKM come from the germline V gene. Trimming stripped 5 bases from V and 0 bases from J, with 4 bases between. The CDR3 spells CASSPPNTGELFF. The CDR3 nucleotides read TGTGCCAGCAGTCCTCCGAACACCGGGGAGCTGTTTTTT.

The chain couples TRBV13 to TRBJ2-7, with TRBD1 matching over 9 bases. This CDR3 comprises 15 residues. J was trimmed by 6 bases and V by 0 bases; bases with no gene match: 6. Germline lookup yields CDR1 PRHDT and CDR2 FYEKMQ (reference sequence). CDR3 sequence: CASSLGPGQGTEQYF. The CDR3 nucleotides are TGTGCCAGCAGCTTAGGGCCGGGACAGGGTACCGAGCAGTACTTC. Variable domain in full (rest from reference TRBV13 and TRBJ2-7): AAGVIQSPRHLIKEKRETATLKCYPIPRHDTVYWYQQGPGQDPQFLISFYEKMQSDKGSIPDRFSAQQFSDYHSELNMSSLELGDSALYFCASSLGPGQGTEQYFGPGTRLTVT.

The chain couples TRBV4-2 to TRBJ2-5, with no clear D. Germline V CDR1 and CDR2: LGHNA, YNFKEQ. The germline V and J ends were trimmed by 1 base and 5 bases, with 11 bases remaining between them. The CDR3 spans 14 residues. The CDR3 nucleotides are TGTGCCAGCAGCCAAGTTGAGACTCTGGAGACCCAGTACTTC. This sequence encodes CASSQVETLETQYF.

The chain employs TRBV30 and TRBJ1-4, with 8 bases aligning to TRBD1. Germline CDR1 GTSNPN, CDR2 SVGIG (reference sequence). V gave up 4 bases and J gave up 2 bases; unmatched junction bases: 3. This CDR3 is built from 14 residues. CDR3: CAWNRDRTNEKLFF. In DNA, the CDR3 is TGTGCCTGGAACAGGGACAGGACTAATGAAAAACTGTTTTTT.